This T cell receptor (beta chain) was retrieved from a study of blood T cell repertoires in COVID-19. Study in general: Spain, Italy and the United States supplied samples that represented acute and convalescent COVID-19. T cells, B-cell-depleted T cells, or PBMCs supplied cDNA or gDNA.

Original analysis: How many nucleated cells were present was estimated from reference gene primer amplification. Repertoires were generated with immunoSEQ multiplex PCR, while TCRdb's copy carries only in-frame clones and drops some. V and J calls and clone size are given by that table; D and trimming were obtained from the DNA. The data hold fewer than 250,000 clones, with about nine tenths observed a single time. Germline V lookup: CDR1 DFQATT, CDR2 SNEGSKA (reference sequence). The ends were cut back, 0 bases at V and 11 bases at J, with 10 bases in the middle. This CDR3 comprises 11 residues. Specimen: peripheral blood. This rearrangement joins TRBV20-1 to TRBJ1-1; D perhaps matches TRBD1 (5 bases). This clonotype was obtained from a man aged 50 to 59 with acute or convalescent COVID-19. CDR3 nucleotides: TGCAGTGCTAGAGAAGGGGTTTCGGCTTTCTTT. The encoded protein is CSAREGVSAFF.